This T cell receptor beta chain came from a study of CD8 T cells in ankylosing spondylitis. TCRdb re-called the 5' RACE reads through MiXCR, storing one row per CDR3 protein. Among 30,000 to 40,000 distinct CDR3 sequences listed, about 3% were seen once. The germline CDR1 and CDR2 sequences are ENHRY and SYGVKD. This CDR3 contains 16 residues. V was trimmed by 0 bases and J by 4 bases, leaving 16 bases between them. By proportion, this clonotype is medium-sized. The TCR originated in a male donor with ankylosing spondylitis or in good health (not recorded which). This chain joins TRBV10-3 and TRBJ2-7, with no clear D. Sequencing was performed on blood, either unsorted or a sorted T cell fraction (not recorded which). The CDR3 is CAISESESPGSYEQYV. The CDR3 DNA reads TGTGCCATCAGTGAGTCGGAATCGCCGGGCTCATACGAGCAGTACGTC.